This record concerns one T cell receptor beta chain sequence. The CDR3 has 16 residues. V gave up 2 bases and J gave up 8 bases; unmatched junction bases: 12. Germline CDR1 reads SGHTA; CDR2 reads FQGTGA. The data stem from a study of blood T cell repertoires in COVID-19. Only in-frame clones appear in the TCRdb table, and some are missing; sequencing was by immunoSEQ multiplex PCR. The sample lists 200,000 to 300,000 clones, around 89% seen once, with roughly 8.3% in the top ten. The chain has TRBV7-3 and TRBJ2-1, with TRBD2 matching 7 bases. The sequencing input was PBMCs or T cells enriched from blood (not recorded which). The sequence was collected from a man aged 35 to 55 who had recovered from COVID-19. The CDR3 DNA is TGTGCCAGCAGCTTACCTGCCGGGGGACGGGGGGATGAGCAGTTCTTC. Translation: CASSLPAGGRGDEQFF. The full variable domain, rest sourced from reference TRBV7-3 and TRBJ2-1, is GAGVSQTPSNKVTEKGKYVELRCDPISGHTALYWYRQSLGQGPEFLIYFQGTGAADDSGLPNDRFFAVRPEGSVSTLKIQRTERGDSAVYLCASSLPAGGRGDEQFFGPGTRLTVL.